Each of the 26 T cell receptor beta chains below was sequenced from the same sample in a study of blood T cell repertoires in COVID-19. Some clones are missing from TCRdb's copy, which holds only in-frame ones; the method was immunoSEQ multiplex PCR. The sample yields about 270,000 clones, around 90% seen once. The sequenced sample consisted of PBMCs or T cells enriched from blood (not recorded which). The receptor source for this set is a woman aged 30 to 39 with acute COVID-19.

In DNA form, the CDR3 reads TGTGCCAGCAGCCCCCTGGGGAGCCGAATTAAGATTGAAAAACTGTTTTTT. This encodes CASSPLGSRIKIEKLFF. The J gene is TRBJ1-4, the V gene TRBV28, with D unclear. Germline-derived CDR1 and CDR2 are MDHEN and SYDVKM. The CDR3 totals 17 residues. V was shortened by 6 bases and J by 7 bases, with 24 bases between the two germline ends.

This sequence joins TRBV10-1 and TRBJ2-5; 11 positions agree with TRBD2. V shed 4 bases, J shed 5 bases, and the junction held 15 bases outside the gene matches. CDR3 size: 18 residues. Germline lookup yields CDR1 WNHNN and CDR2 SYGVQD (reference sequence). The CDR3, as DNA: TGCGCCAGCAGTGGATTCGGGACTAGCGGACTCAGGGGGGAGACCCAGTACTTC. Translating gives CASSGFGTSGLRGETQYF.

The genes are TRBV2 and TRBJ2-7; tentative D call: TRBD1 (6 bases). The CDR3 has 12 residues. Trimming pared 4 bases from V and 3 bases from J, leaving 7 bases between. CDR1 is SNHLY and CDR2 is FYNNEI in the germline V gene. CDR3 loop: CASSGQVYEQYF. CDR3 coding DNA: TGTGCCAGCAGTGGACAGGTCTACGAGCAGTACTTC.

The chain has TRBV7-3 and TRBJ2-3, with 9 bases aligning to TRBD1. From germline, CDR1 is SGHTA and CDR2 FQGTGA. The junction had 5 bases not matched to a gene; V was cut back by 4 bases and J by 3 bases. The CDR3 is 15 amino acids. In DNA form, the CDR3 reads TGTGCCAGCAGCTCAACAGGGGGCGAAACAGATACGCAGTATTTT. Its protein product is CASSSTGGETDTQYF.

The chain couples TRBV4-1 to TRBJ1-1, with 10 nucleotides matching TRBD1. The CDR3 is made up of 15 amino acids. Germline V gene data show CDR1 as MGHRA and CDR2 as YSYEKL. Trimming at V came to 0 bases and at J to 6 bases, leaving 4 bases not matched to a gene. The CDR3 DNA follows: TGCGCCAGCAGCCAAGAGGGGACAGGGGCCTCTGAAGCTTTCTTT. Amino acid sequence: CASSQEGTGASEAFF.

The chain recombines TRBV6-1 with TRBJ2-7; possibly TRBD2 for D (6 bases). Trimming shortened V by 3 bases and J by 6 bases, and 24 bases separated the two germline ends. The CDR3 has 17 amino acids. Per the germline V gene, CDR1 is MNHNS and CDR2 is SASEGT. As DNA, the CDR3 is TGTGCCAGCAGTGACCTTAGGAGGGGTTCCACCGGGCGCGAGCAGTACTTC. The encoded protein is CASSDLRRGSTGREQYF.

The chain is built from TRBV15 and TRBJ2-7; TRBD2 agrees at 7 bases. The CDR3 runs to 15 residues. V lost 0 bases and J lost 0; bases outside the gene matches: 2. Germline V CDR1 and CDR2: LNHNV, YYDKDF (reference sequence). The CDR3 bases are TGTGCCACCAGCAGAGAAGGGGACTACTCCTACGAGCAGTACTTC. It codes for CATSREGDYSYEQYF.

V is TRBV28 and J is TRBJ1-2; a possible D gene is TRBD1 (6 bases). Germline CDR1 MDHEN, CDR2 SYDVKM. The CDR3 has 16 amino acids. Trimming shortened V by 3 bases and J by 6 bases, and 20 bases separated the two germline ends. The CDR3: CASSFGPTDRTHGYTF. CDR3 sequence (DNA): TGTGCCAGCAGTTTTGGACCGACGGACAGAACTCATGGCTACACCTTC.

The chain carries TRBV3-1 (or the pseudogene TRBV3-2) and TRBJ2-3, with TRBD2 matching over 9 bases. The CDR3 is made up of 16 amino acids. The trim removed 4 bases at V and 6 bases at J, leaving 11 bases unmatched. Germline V gene sequence: CDR1 LGHDT, CDR2 YNNKEL (reference sequence). CDR3 in DNA: TGTGCCAGCAGCCCTCGGTTCTTAGCGGGAGAGGATACGCAGTATTTT. The encoded protein is CASSPRFLAGEDTQYF.

The V gene is TRBV2, the J gene TRBJ1-4; D call uncertain. This CDR3 spans 11 amino acids. Trimming left V 6 bases short and J 5 bases short, with 4 bases between. CDR1 SNHLY and CDR2 FYNNEI come from the germline V gene. CDR3 nucleotides: TGTGCCAGCAGCCTAAATGAAAAACTGTTTTTT. Amino acids: CASSLNEKLFF.

The V gene is TRBV6-1, the J gene TRBJ2-1; unclear D gene. The CDR3 is made up of 15 amino acids. Germline V gene sequence: CDR1 MNHNS, CDR2 SASEGT. V dropped 2 bases and J dropped 7 bases, with 15 bases sitting between them. CDR3 region: CASSEPRRQRNEQFF. CDR3 nucleotide sequence: TGTGCCAGCAGTGAACCCCGTCGGCAGAGGAATGAGCAGTTCTTC.

This clone was observed once. The chain recombines TRBV4-1 with TRBJ2-7, with D perhaps TRBD1 (5 bases). Germline CDR1 reads MGHRA; CDR2 reads YSYEKL. This CDR3 spans 13 amino acids. V lost 3 bases and J 2 bases, leaving 8 bases between the germline ends. DNA for the CDR3: TGCGCCAGCAGCCAGGACACCCCCTACGAGCAGTACTTC. Its protein product is CASSQDTPYEQYF.

Regarding this clone: At one of its ends the junction is not consistent with the germline gene, which may arise from a read error. The gene calls are TRBV6-1 and TRBJ1-5; D uncertain. Germline lookup yields CDR1 MNHNS and CDR2 SASEGT. The CDR3 runs 13 residues. CDR3 coding DNA: TGTGCCAGCAGCGAAGATTCTGATCAGCCCCAGCATTTT. It encodes CASSEDSDQPQHF.

The chain links TRBV6-5 to TRBJ2-6; TRBD1 is a possible D gene (5 bases). From germline, CDR1 is MNHEY and CDR2 SVGAGI. CDR3 length equals 15 residues. With 6 bases removed from V and 0 bases from J, the gap between germline ends came to 9 bases. This chain's CDR3 is CASRPGFSGANVLTF. CDR3 bases: TGTGCCAGCAGACCAGGGTTCTCTGGGGCCAACGTCCTGACTTTC.

The rearrangement joins TRBV7-9 to TRBJ1-1, with D possibly matching TRBD1 (5 bases). Germline V gives CDR1 SEHNR, CDR2 FQNEAQ (reference sequence). The V end was cut by 5 bases, the J end by 7 bases, with 11 bases between. The CDR3 consists of 12 residues. CDR3 bases: TGTGCCAGCAGCCTACCCGGGGGTGAAGCTTTCTTT. Translating gives CASSLPGGEAFF.

Only one count was recorded for this clone. This chain joins TRBV7-2 and TRBJ2-2; D call uncertain. From germline, CDR1 is SGHTA and CDR2 FQGNSA. The CDR3 loop spans 13 amino acids. The V end was cut by 5 bases, the J end by 6 bases, with 10 bases between. For the CDR3, the DNA is TGTGCCAGCAGCCCCCCCTTGTCCGGGGAGCTGTTTTTT. Amino acids: CASSPPLSGELFF.

The gene calls are TRBV28 and TRBJ2-2; 7 nucleotides align to TRBD2. Germline V lookup: CDR1 MDHEN, CDR2 SYDVKM. The J segment lost 3 bases and the V segment lost 8 bases, leaving 6 bases of the junction unmatched. The CDR3 is made up of 14 amino acids. CDR3 sequence: CASGTIAYTGELFF. CDR3 nucleotides: TGTGCCAGCGGGACTATCGCTTACACCGGGGAGCTGTTTTTT.

The chain is built from TRBV27 and TRBJ1-5, with D possibly matching TRBD1 (5 bases). This CDR3 contains 15 residues. Deletions cut 5 bases from V and 2 bases from J, with 13 bases between. In germline, CDR1 is MNHEY, CDR2 SMNVEV (reference sequence). The CDR3: CASSPRTGGNQPQHF. CDR3 nucleotide sequence: TGTGCCAGCAGTCCGAGGACGGGGGGCAATCAGCCCCAGCATTTT.

The CDR3 sequence is CASSQPSGRGNEQFF. CDR3 coding DNA: TGCGCCAGCAGCCAACCAAGCGGGAGGGGGAATGAGCAGTTCTTC. V usage is TRBV4-1 and J usage is TRBJ2-1, with 10 bases identical to TRBD2. CDR1 is MGHRA and CDR2 is YSYEKL in the germline V gene. The V gene end was trimmed by 2 bases and the J gene end by 7 bases; junction bases not matched to a gene: 5. The CDR3 length is 15 residues.

The J gene is TRBJ1-1, the V gene TRBV25-1; no clear D. CDR1 and CDR2 from the germline V gene are MGHDK and SYGVNS. This CDR3 contains 13 residues. Trimming took off 5 bases at V and 0 bases at J, with 7 bases between the two ends. CDR3 in DNA: TGTGCCAGCAGTTTTCAGGTGAACACTGAAGCTTTCTTT. Protein: CASSFQVNTEAFF.

The rearrangement links TRBV5-1 to TRBJ2-4, with 9 positions matching TRBD1. The CDR3 sequence is 17 residues long. Germline lookup yields CDR1 SGHRS and CDR2 YFSETQ. V gave up 4 bases and J gave up 4 bases; unmatched junction bases: 12. The CDR3 loop is CASSQGPGQGVKNIQYF. In DNA, the CDR3 is TGCGCCAGCAGCCAAGGCCCGGGACAGGGCGTTAAAAACATTCAGTACTTC.

This clone has just one count. The CDR3: CASNLEGVTDTQYF. CDR3 nucleotides: TGCGCCAGTAACCTCGAGGGCGTCACAGATACGCAGTATTTT. This chain uses TRBV5-1 with TRBJ2-3; D might be TRBD2 (5 bases). This CDR3 has 14 residues. The germline V and J ends were trimmed by 8 bases and 2 bases, with 15 bases remaining between them. The germline gives CDR1 SGHRS, CDR2 YFSETQ.

The genes are TRBV27 and TRBJ2-1; D is perhaps TRBD1 (5 bases). V lost 4 bases and J 8 bases, leaving 15 bases between the germline ends. The CDR3 consists of 14 residues. The germline gives CDR1 MNHEY, CDR2 SMNVEV (reference sequence). The CDR3 region has the DNA TGTGCCAGCAGTTGGGGCAGGGCGCAGTATGAGCAGTTCTTC. This sequence encodes CASSWGRAQYEQFF.

This chain links TRBV5-4 with TRBJ2-3; TRBD2 matches at 13 bases. V lost 4 bases, J lost 2 bases, and 4 bases stayed unmatched. The germline V gene has CDR1 SGHNT and CDR2 YYREEE (reference sequence). The CDR3 runs to 16 residues. The CDR3 DNA reads as TGTGCCAGCAGCCCGGGGACTAGCGGGGTCACAGATACGCAGTATTTT. It is translated as CASSPGTSGVTDTQYF. Based on the CDR3 plus reference TRBV5-4 and TRBJ2-3, the full variable domain is ETGVTQSPTHLIKTRGQQVTLRCSSQSGHNTVSWYQQALGQGPQFIFQYYREEENGRGNFPPRFSGLQFPNYSSELNVNALELDDSALYLCASSPGTSGVTDTQYFGPGTRLTVL.

In its sample, this clone was seen once. The V gene is TRBV28, the J gene TRBJ1-1; D gene ambiguous. V gave up 1 base and J gave up 8 bases, with 5 bases separating them. Germline V CDR1 and CDR2: MDHEN, SYDVKM. The CDR3 consists of 11 residues. The CDR3, as DNA: TGTGCCAGCAGTTTATCGCGAGAAGCTTTCTTT. Residues: CASSLSREAFF.

This chain uses TRBV27 with TRBJ2-7; D may be TRBD1 (7 bases). This CDR3 spans 15 amino acids. Germline V gives CDR1 MNHEY, CDR2 SMNVEV (reference sequence). Trimming took 1 base from V and 2 from J, leaving 12 bases between them. The CDR3 loop is CASSLYPGGTYEQYF. In nucleotides, the CDR3 is TGTGCCAGCAGTTTATATCCAGGGGGGACCTACGAGCAGTACTTC.